This T cell receptor (beta chain) emerged from a study of shared clonotypes between healthy human individuals. CDR3 length: 17 residues. Trimming removed 2 bases at V and 2 bases at J, with 19 bases between. Germline assignment: CDR1 SGHRS and CDR2 YFSETQ. Sequencing of unsorted PBMC DNA was carried out using ten immunoSEQ deep assay plates. Using immunoSEQ multiplex PCR, the repertoire was profiled, and TCRdb retains in-frame clones only, with some absent. The sample lists around 500,000 clones; around 80% were seen once. Study results and limitations: Represented diversity (both genetic and exposure-history) was limited by the small number of donors.

A word on this clone: Antigen: not known.

The sequencing sample was made of PBMCs. The chain recombines TRBV5-1 with TRBJ2-5; TRBD2 is a possible D gene (6 bases). This receptor was identified in a woman aged 40 to 50 in good health. Some clones in this sample may be carry-over from other donors' samples. DNA of the CDR3: TGCGCCAGCAGCTTCTTTATGGGGGGACCCTTACAAGAGACCCAGTACTTC. This gives the protein CASSFFMGGPLQETQYF. The variable domain in full, completed from reference TRBV5-1 and TRBJ2-5, reads KAGVTQTPRYLIKTRGQQVTLSCSPISGHRSVSWYQQTPGQGLQFLFEYFSETQRNKGNFPGRFSGRQFSNSRSEMNVSTLELGDSALYLCASSFFMGGPLQETQYFGPGTRLLVL.